This T cell receptor (beta chain) was observed in a study of blood T cells in healthy people across ages. As concerns this clonotype: The antigen remains undetermined.

Primed by a sample-barcoded 5' primer and a J-beta primer mix, a second PCR proceeded for about 6 to 12 cycles. TCRdb reanalysed the 5' RACE reads using MiXCR and keeps one entry per CDR3 protein. Here the sample spans 600,000 or so distinct CDR3 sequences, 20% to 25% being singletons. Findings of the study overall: Considered underestimates were the diversity estimates obtained from one million T cells. Per million T cells, the diversity of TCR beta decreased roughly linearly as age advanced. Comparison with aged donors showed that long-lived donors had more naive CD4+ cells and higher diversity. Any changes in expanded clonotypes were possibly confounded, as donor CMV status remained unknown.

This CDR3 spans 13 amino acids. Looked up from germline, CDR1 is MNHEY and CDR2 is SVGAGI. Trimming took 1 base from V and 7 from J, leaving 7 bases between them. The receptor comes from a man aged 65-85 years in good health. The sample taken for sequencing was blood. This chain links TRBV6-5 with TRBJ2-2, with no clear D. In DNA, the CDR3 is TGTGCCAGCAGTTACTTTCAAGACGGGGAGCTGTTTTTT. Amino acid sequence: CASSYFQDGELFF.